A single sample is the source of the 6 T cell receptor beta chains below, sequenced in a study of T cell responses to AZD1222 COVID-19 vaccine. Repertoires were generated with immunoSEQ multiplex PCR, while TCRdb's copy carries only in-frame clones and drops some. Among tens of thousands of clones listed, about 85% were seen once. The source material was peripheral blood, sampled on day 0 of AZD1222 vaccination. These TCRs come from an adult in good health.

The genes are TRBV27 and TRBJ1-2; D possibly corresponds to TRBD1 (6 bases). The germline V gene has CDR1 MNHEY and CDR2 SMNVEV (reference sequence). The CDR3 runs 13 residues. Deletions cut 3 bases from V and 4 bases from J, with 9 bases between. CDR3 region: CASSLTGGYGYTF. As DNA, the CDR3 is TGTGCCAGCAGTTTGACAGGTGGCTATGGCTACACCTTC.

The chain combines TRBV9 with TRBJ1-2, with 10 nucleotides matching TRBD1. Trimming at V came to 4 bases and at J to 6 bases, leaving 9 bases not matched to a gene. The CDR3 is 15 amino acids. Germline V gene data show CDR1 as SGDLS and CDR2 as YYNGEE. The CDR3 loop reads CASSPTPGTGDGYTF. CDR3 DNA sequence: TGTGCCAGCAGCCCCACCCCCGGGACAGGGGATGGCTACACCTTC.

The chain employs TRBV3-1 (or the pseudogene TRBV3-2) and TRBJ1-2, with a tentative D call TRBD1 (6 bases). Germline V CDR1 and CDR2: LGHDT, YNNKEL (reference sequence). V lost 2 bases, J lost 7 bases, and 17 bases lay in between. CDR3 length: 15 residues. CDR3 sequence (DNA): TGTGCCAGCAGCCAAACATCCAGGGGATCGGGTGGCTACACCTTC. Amino acids: CASSQTSRGSGGYTF.

This clone has more than one count but fewer than ten. V gene TRBV2 combines with J gene TRBJ2-3, with D tentatively TRBD1 or TRBD2 (5 bases each). Trimming removed 7 bases from V and 4 bases from J, with 21 bases in between. This CDR3 has 16 amino acids. Germline V gene sequence: CDR1 SNHLY, CDR2 FYNNEI. CDR3: CASIGGLFRGADTQYF. CDR3 DNA sequence: TGTGCCAGCATAGGAGGACTGTTTCGAGGGGCAGATACGCAGTATTTT.

V gene TRBV6-1 combines with J gene TRBJ1-1, with a possible D match to TRBD1 (5 bases). Germline V CDR1 and CDR2: MNHNS, SASEGT. The germline V and J ends were trimmed by 6 bases and 1 base, with 12 bases remaining between them. The CDR3 has 14 amino acids. CDR3 bases: TGTGCCAGCAGCCCCCAGGGCCAGAACACTGAAGCTTTCTTT. This translates into CASSPQGQNTEAFF.

The J gene is TRBJ1-4, the V gene TRBV14; TRBD1 might be the D (6 bases). CDR3 length equals 16 residues. Germline loops: CDR1 SGHDN, CDR2 FVKESK. V dropped 4 bases and J dropped 2 bases, with 14 bases sitting between them. Here the CDR3 reads CASSPARGPTNEKLFF. In DNA, the CDR3 is TGTGCCAGCAGCCCAGCCCGGGGGCCTACTAATGAAAAACTGTTTTTT.